This T cell receptor beta chain is drawn from a study of T and B cells in COVID-19 patients. Study-level results: At recovery TRB diversity and richness exceeded healthy donors, after highly clonal active COVID-19 repertoires.

Each TRB amplification used roughly 230-550 ng of genomic DNA from blood. This clonotype occurred a few times. Its antigen is still unknown. Trimming removed 4 bases at V and 2 bases at J, with 13 bases between. The germline V gene has CDR1 SGHRS and CDR2 YFSETQ. This CDR3 has 14 amino acids. Multiplex PCR with BIOMED2 TRB-A/B primer pools amplified TRB rearrangements. TCRdb used MiXCR to reprocess the multiplex PCR reads, holding one entry per CDR3 protein. The top ten clones hold roughly 36% of a sample with thousands of distinct CDR3 sequences, about 26% of them seen once. This clonotype was sampled from a human donor with active COVID-19. V usage is TRBV5-1 and J usage is TRBJ2-7, with no clear D. The sequencing input was blood. The CDR3 DNA reads TGCGCCAGCAGCCCAAGTTCAAGCACCTACGAGCAGTACTTC. Translated, it gives CASSPSSSTYEQYF.